This T cell receptor beta chain was documented in a study of immune heterogeneity within non-small cell lung tumors. This clonotype was observed many times. What it binds is not known. TCR beta CDR3 regions came from multiplex PCR with 32 forward V and 13 reverse J primers. TCRdb independently ran MiXCR on the multiplex PCR reads; one entry per CDR3 protein. Of about 22,000 distinct CDR3 sequences in the sample, around 30% are singletons; the top ten hold 4% to 5.5%. As template, the study used bulk tumor genomic DNA at around 590 ng per sample. Biopsies that were spaced far apart were taken, several per primary tumor, during surgery. Each patient presented with untreated, newly diagnosed non-small cell lung cancer and received curative surgery. Donors comprised surgical patients with newly diagnosed non-small cell lung cancer, operated on with curative intent. Study conclusions and caveats: Recurrence of identical dominant CDR3 beta clonotypes was observed across tumor sites within a patient, alongside site-unique high-frequency clones. Although only moderate, the correlation of local T-cell clonality with local tumor mutational burden was significant (R about 0.34).

Source material: lung tumor tissue. This TCR was recovered from a man aged 40-50 years with non-small cell lung cancer.

CDR3 region: CASSPRPQGADTEAFF. Written as DNA, the CDR3 is TGTGCCAGCTCACCCCGACCTCAGGGGGCTGACACTGAAGCTTTCTTT. The rearrangement uses TRBV18 and TRBJ1-1; 8 bases agree with TRBD1. Germline trimming cut 3 bases from V and 3 bases from J; bases unmatched to any gene: 9. The CDR3 extends over 16 amino acids. Germline V gene sequence: CDR1 KGHSH, CDR2 LQKENI.